The rows below give T cell receptor beta chains drawn from one sample of a study of blood T cell repertoires in COVID-19. TCRdb's copy holds only in-frame clones and misses some; the assay was immunoSEQ multiplex PCR. In the table there are about 160,000 clones, approximately 82% of which are singletons. The sample was peripheral blood. Source of these receptors: a woman older than 75 with acute or convalescent COVID-19. Each CDR3 is given with its conserved first and last residue. Fields, in order: clone size, J gene, V gene, D gene, CDR3 DNA, CDR3 protein. A D gene is named only where the DNA matches it firmly. Rows may omit the clone size; those that give it use once, few, many or a size class.

size: once
J: TRBJ1-5
V: TRBV15
D: .
DNA: TGTGCCACCAGCAGAGATATGGGCGGCAATCAGCCCCAGCATTTT
CDR3: CATSRDMGGNQPQHF

size: .
J: TRBJ1-6
V: TRBV5-6
D: TRBD1
DNA: TGTGCCAGCAGCTCACAGGGGTGGAATTCACCCCTCCACTTT
CDR3: CASSSQGWNSPLHF

size: many
J: TRBJ1-1
V: TRBV10-2
D: .
DNA: TGCGCCAGCGGTCGGACAGCCAACACTGAAGCTTTCTTT
CDR3: CASGRTANTEAFF

size: .
J: TRBJ2-2
V: TRBV27
D: TRBD1
DNA: TGTGCCAGCAGTTTTTCTTGGGGACAGGTTAACGGGGAGCTGTTTTTT
CDR3: CASSFSWGQVNGELFF

size: .
J: TRBJ1-2
V: TRBV2
D: .
DNA: TGTGCCAGCAGTGAAGCGGAGGCTAACTATGGCTACACCTTC
CDR3: CASSEAEANYGYTF

size: .
J: TRBJ2-7
V: TRBV6-1
D: TRBD2
DNA: TGTGCCAGCAGTGATCTAGCGGGAGGTGGCTACGAGCAGTACTTC
CDR3: CASSDLAGGGYEQYF

size: .
J: TRBJ2-2
V: TRBV9
D: TRBD1
DNA: TGTGCCAGCAGCGTGACAGGGTCCGGGGAGCTGTTTTTT
CDR3: CASSVTGSGELFF

size: once
J: TRBJ2-2
V: TRBV12-5
D: .
DNA: TGTGCTAGTGGCCTTCCCTCCGGGGGACCCGGGGAGCTGTTTTTT
CDR3: CASGLPSGGPGELFF

size: .
J: TRBJ1-5
V: TRBV6-2/TRBV6-3
D: .
DNA: TGTGCCAGCAGCCCCCTCGGCAATCAGCCCCAGCATTTT
CDR3: CASSPLGNQPQHF

size: .
J: TRBJ2-3
V: TRBV6-2/TRBV6-3
D: TRBD2
DNA: TGTGCCAGCAGTGACACATTAGCGGGAGTGAAGGGTACGCAGTATTTT
CDR3: CASSDTLAGVKGTQYF

size: .
J: TRBJ2-7
V: TRBV29-1
D: TRBD1
DNA: TGCAGCGTGGGACAGGCGGGCGAGCAGTACTTC
CDR3: CSVGQAGEQYF

size: .
J: TRBJ2-7
V: TRBV3-1/TRBV3-2
D: TRBD2
DNA: TGTGCCAGCAGCCAAGGGGCGGGAGCCTACGAGCAGTACTTC
CDR3: CASSQGAGAYEQYF

size: few
J: TRBJ2-1
V: TRBV30
D: TRBD2
DNA: TGTGCCTGCCCGGGGGGGAGCTCCTACAATGAGCAGTTCTTC
CDR3: CACPGGSSYNEQFF

size: .
J: TRBJ1-5
V: TRBV15
D: .
DNA: TGTGCCACCAGCAGAGGAGAAACAGGGATGCGACAGCCCCAGCATTTT
CDR3: CATSRGETGMRQPQHF

size: few
J: TRBJ1-1
V: TRBV7-9
D: .
DNA: TGTGCCAGCAGCTGGACACTGAACACTGAAGCTTTCTTT
CDR3: CASSWTLNTEAFF

size: .
J: TRBJ1-3
V: TRBV19
D: .
DNA: TGTGCCAGTAGACAATTCTCTGGAAACACCATATATTTT
CDR3: CASRQFSGNTIYF

size: .
J: TRBJ2-1
V: TRBV11-3
D: .
DNA: TGTGCCAGCAGCACCCGACAGATCGATGAGCAGTTCTTC
CDR3: CASSTRQIDEQFF

size: .
J: TRBJ2-1
V: TRBV5-1
D: .
DNA: TGCGCCAGCAGCTTGGGGGCGACGGGAGTTATAAATGAGCAGTTCTTC
CDR3: CASSLGATGVINEQFF

size: once
J: TRBJ2-1
V: TRBV5-1
D: .
DNA: TGCGCCAGCAGCTCGGGGTCATCAGATGAGCAGTTCTTC
CDR3: CASSSGSSDEQFF

size: .
J: TRBJ2-2
V: TRBV7-2
D: .
DNA: TGTGCCAGCAGCTTATTGGCGCTAGCAAACACCGGGGAGCTGTTTTTT
CDR3: CASSLLALANTGELFF

size: .
J: TRBJ2-5
V: TRBV3-1/TRBV3-2
D: .
DNA: TGTGCCAGCAGCCATGGCAGGGTGGAGACCCAGTACTTC
CDR3: CASSHGRVETQYF

size: .
J: TRBJ2-3
V: TRBV7-2
D: .
DNA: TGTGCCAGCAGCTTAGGGCTAGTGAGCACAGATACGCAGTATTTT
CDR3: CASSLGLVSTDTQYF

size: .
J: TRBJ2-2
V: TRBV19
D: .
DNA: TGTGCCAGTGGGGCGGACACCGGGGAGCTGTTTTTT
CDR3: CASGADTGELFF

size: .
J: TRBJ2-3
V: TRBV27
D: .
DNA: TGTGCCAGCAGTTTATCTCTTCTTAGAGATACGCAGTATTTT
CDR3: CASSLSLLRDTQYF

size: .
J: TRBJ1-1
V: TRBV18
D: .
DNA: TGTGCCAGCTCACCCCAGCCGGGGGGGGGCACTGAAGCTTTCTTT
CDR3: CASSPQPGGGTEAFF

size: .
J: TRBJ2-1
V: TRBV9
D: .
DNA: TGTGCCAGCAGCGTAGGGACTTCCTCCTACAATGAGCAGTTCTTC
CDR3: CASSVGTSSYNEQFF

size: .
J: TRBJ2-7
V: TRBV5-4
D: .
DNA: TGTGCCAGCAGGCCCGGGGGGCAGGAGAGCTACGAGCAGTACTTC
CDR3: CASRPGGQESYEQYF

size: .
J: TRBJ2-5
V: TRBV4-2
D: TRBD2
DNA: TGTGCCAGCAGCCAAGTAAGGGGAGGACTAGCGGGACGTTTATTCCAAGAGACCCAGTACTTC
CDR3: CASSQVRGGLAGRLFQETQYF

size: few
J: TRBJ2-2
V: TRBV6-5
D: .
DNA: TGTGCCAGCAGTTACTCTGGAGGGCCCGGGGAGCTGTTTTTT
CDR3: CASSYSGGPGELFF

size: .
J: TRBJ2-1
V: TRBV18
D: TRBD2
DNA: TGTGCCAGCTCATCGGAGAAGCGGGAGGGGCGATCCTACAATGAGCAGTTCTTC
CDR3: CASSSEKREGRSYNEQFF

size: .
J: TRBJ1-1
V: TRBV4-3
D: TRBD1
DNA: TGCGCCAGCAGCCAAGATCAGACAGGGGGAAGGACTGAAGCTTTCTTT
CDR3: CASSQDQTGGRTEAFF

size: once
J: TRBJ1-1
V: TRBV7-9
D: .
DNA: TGTGCCAGCAGGTTTAAGACAGGAGGGAACACTGAAGCTTTCTTT
CDR3: CASRFKTGGNTEAFF

size: .
J: TRBJ2-7
V: TRBV29-1
D: .
DNA: TGCAGCGTTCAGGGGAGCTCCTACGAGCAGTACTTC
CDR3: CSVQGSSYEQYF

size: .
J: TRBJ1-1
V: TRBV29-1
D: .
DNA: TGCAGCGTGCGGGATCTTGGGACTGAAGCTTTCTTT
CDR3: CSVRDLGTEAFF

size: .
J: TRBJ2-3
V: TRBV7-9
D: .
DNA: TGTGCCAGCAGCTTAGTTGACTCCACAGATACGCAGTATTTT
CDR3: CASSLVDSTDTQYF

size: .
J: TRBJ2-1
V: TRBV7-2
D: .
DNA: TGTGCCAGCAGCTTAGTGGGGACATCTTCCTACAATGAGCAGTTCTTC
CDR3: CASSLVGTSSYNEQFF

size: .
J: TRBJ2-7
V: TRBV3-1/TRBV3-2
D: .
DNA: TGTGCCAGCAGCCACGGCTTATTGGGGGCTGGGGTTTTATACGAGCAGTACTTC
CDR3: CASSHGLLGAGVLYEQYF

size: .
J: TRBJ1-1
V: TRBV19
D: TRBD1
DNA: TGTGCCAGTAGTATCTCGACAGGGGAGGGGACTGAAGCTTTCTTT
CDR3: CASSISTGEGTEAFF

size: few
J: TRBJ1-2
V: TRBV19
D: TRBD1
DNA: TGTGCCAGTAGTATGCACCCGGGACAGGGTGGCTATGGCTACACCTTC
CDR3: CASSMHPGQGGYGYTF

size: .
J: TRBJ1-2
V: TRBV6-2/TRBV6-3
D: .
DNA: TGTGCCAGCAGCCGCACAGGTTCGGCAGGGCACTATGGCTACACCTTC
CDR3: CASSRTGSAGHYGYTF